This is a list of T cell receptor beta chains from one sample in a study of shared clonotypes between healthy human individuals. Profiling relied on immunoSEQ multiplex PCR, and the TCRdb table lists in-frame clones only, not all of them. This table holds some 530,000 clones, approximately 82% found once. The material sequenced was PBMCs. The receptors derive from a middle-aged woman in good health. Some clones in this sample may be carry-over from other donors' samples. Each CDR3 is given with its conserved first and last residue. D genes are given only for firm matches. The size field is filled for only some rows; it gives once, few, many or a size class.

TRBJ2-7 TRBD2 TRBV10-2 once TGCGCCAGCAGTGCAACTAGCGGGAGTCTGAACGAGCAGTACTTC CASSATSGSLNEQYF
TRBJ1-2 TRBD1 TRBV7-8 NA TGTGCCAGCAGCCCCGGGACAGGGGTTAGTCATGGCTACACCTTC CASSPGTGVSHGYTF
TRBJ2-7 TRBD2 TRBV6-5 NA TGTGCCAGCAGTTCCTGGACTAGGAGCACCTACGAGCAGTACTTC CASSSWTRSTYEQYF
TRBJ1-5 NA TRBV27 once TGTGCCAGCAGTTTATTAACGGCCACTCAGGGGCAGCCCCAGCATTTT CASSLLTATQGQPQHF
TRBJ2-7 TRBD1 TRBV6-1 NA TGTGCCAGCAGACAACCCGGGACAGGGGGCGAGCAGTACTTC CASRQPGTGGEQYF
TRBJ2-7 TRBD1 TRBV28 NA TGTGCCAGCAGTTTGACAGGGCCGGGGGAGCAGTACTTC CASSLTGPGEQYF
TRBJ2-7 TRBD2 TRBV7-3 NA TGTGCCAGCAGCCAAGGAGCGGGGCGGACCTACGAGCAGTACTTC CASSQGAGRTYEQYF
TRBJ1-1 NA TRBV6-1 NA TGTGCCAGCAGTGCTCAAGAGACAGGGAACACTGAAGCTTTCTTT CASSAQETGNTEAFF
TRBJ2-5 NA TRBV7-6 NA TGTGCCAGCAGCTTAGGGGGGCGGGTAGAGACCCAGTACTTC CASSLGGRVETQYF
TRBJ1-1 NA TRBV5-1 once TGCGCCAGCAGGGACGGACGGCAAGCTTTCTTT CASRDGRQAFF
TRBJ1-2 TRBD1 TRBV4-2 NA TGTGCCAGCAGCCAAGATTCCGGGACAGGGGGCCTCTATGGCTACACCTTC CASSQDSGTGGLYGYTF